This T cell receptor (beta chain) was sequenced for a study of shared clonotypes between healthy human individuals. Whole-study context: A donor's plate count was three for CD4 naive and three for CD4 memory; CD8 naive had two and CD8 memory one. Overall study results and limits: Estimated richness values were generally larger in naive subsets than in memory subsets. Clonotypes shared by all four sorted-subset donors had higher generation probabilities than non-shared clonotypes.

Trimming at V came to 5 bases and at J to 10 bases, leaving 16 bases not matched to a gene. Germline V gene sequence: CDR1 MDHEN, CDR2 SYDVKM. The CDR3 covers 16 residues. Naive CD8 cells comprised CD45RO-negative, CCR7-positively selected cells, excluding terminally differentiated effector memory CD45RA+ cells. Comment on this clone: The antigen is undetermined.

Original processing notes: Quality scores were absent from the junction-only immunoSEQ sequences, so filtering differed. The method was immunoSEQ multiplex PCR; TCRdb's version includes in-frame clones alone and lacks a portion of them. For V, J and clone size, that table is used; D and trimming come from the DNA. The sample shows about 2.1 million clones, 93% of them seen only once. This sequence was found in a young man in good health. Some clones in this sample may be carry-over from other donors' samples. The chain has TRBV28 and TRBJ2-1; the match to TRBD2 covers 8 bases. Sequenced sample: naive CD8+ T cells from PBMCs. The CDR3 region is CASSPRGGLRHGEQFF. In DNA, the CDR3 is TGTGCCAGCAGTCCTCGGGGGGGACTCCGCCATGGGGAGCAGTTCTTC.